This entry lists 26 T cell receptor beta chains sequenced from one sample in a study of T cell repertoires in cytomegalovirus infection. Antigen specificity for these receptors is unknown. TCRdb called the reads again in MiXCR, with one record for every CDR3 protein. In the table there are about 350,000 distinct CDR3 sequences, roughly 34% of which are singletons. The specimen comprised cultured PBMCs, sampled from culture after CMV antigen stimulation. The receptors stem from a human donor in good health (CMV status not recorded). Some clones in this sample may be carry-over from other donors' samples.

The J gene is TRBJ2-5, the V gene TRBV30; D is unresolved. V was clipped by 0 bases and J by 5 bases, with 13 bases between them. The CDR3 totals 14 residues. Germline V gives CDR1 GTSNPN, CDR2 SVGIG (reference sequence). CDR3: CAWSVHPLVETQYF. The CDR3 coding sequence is TGTGCCTGGAGTGTACATCCTTTAGTCGAGACCCAGTACTTC.

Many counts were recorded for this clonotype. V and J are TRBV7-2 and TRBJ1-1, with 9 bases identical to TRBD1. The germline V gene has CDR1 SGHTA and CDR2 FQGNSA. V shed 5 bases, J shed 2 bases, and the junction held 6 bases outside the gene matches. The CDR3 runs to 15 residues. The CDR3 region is CASSANRGLNTEAFF. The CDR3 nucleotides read TGTGCCAGCAGCGCGAACAGGGGGCTCAACACTGAAGCTTTCTTT.

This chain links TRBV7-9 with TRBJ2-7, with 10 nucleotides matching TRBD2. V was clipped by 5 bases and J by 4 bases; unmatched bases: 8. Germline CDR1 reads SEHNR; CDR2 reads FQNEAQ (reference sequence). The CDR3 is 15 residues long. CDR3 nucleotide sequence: TGTGCCAGCAGCCCACAAGCGGGAGGGGCGTACGAGCAGTACTTC. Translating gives CASSPQAGGAYEQYF.

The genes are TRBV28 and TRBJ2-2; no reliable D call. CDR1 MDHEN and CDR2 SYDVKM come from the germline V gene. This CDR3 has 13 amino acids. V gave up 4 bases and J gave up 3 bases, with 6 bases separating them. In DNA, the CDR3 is TGTGCCAGCAGTTCCCAGTACACCGGGGAGCTGTTTTTT. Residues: CASSSQYTGELFF. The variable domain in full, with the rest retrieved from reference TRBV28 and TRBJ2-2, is DVKVTQSSRYLVKRTGEKVFLECVQDMDHENMFWYRQDPGLGLRLIYFSYDVKMKEKGDIPEGYSVSREKKERFSLILESASTNQTSMYLCASSSQYTGELFFGEGSRLTVL.

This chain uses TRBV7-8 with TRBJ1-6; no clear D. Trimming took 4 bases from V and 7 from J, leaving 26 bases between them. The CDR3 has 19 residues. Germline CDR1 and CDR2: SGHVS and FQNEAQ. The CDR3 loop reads CASSSSNTPGKLRNSPLHF. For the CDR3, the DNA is TGTGCCAGCAGCTCTAGCAATACTCCCGGGAAACTCAGGAATTCACCCCTCCACTTT.

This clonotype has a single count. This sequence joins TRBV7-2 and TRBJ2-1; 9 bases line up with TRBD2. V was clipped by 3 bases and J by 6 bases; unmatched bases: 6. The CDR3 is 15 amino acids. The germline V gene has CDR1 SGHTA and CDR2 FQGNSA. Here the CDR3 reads CASSLGLARSNEQFF. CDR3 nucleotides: TGTGCCAGCAGCTTGGGACTAGCTCGGAGCAATGAGCAGTTCTTC.

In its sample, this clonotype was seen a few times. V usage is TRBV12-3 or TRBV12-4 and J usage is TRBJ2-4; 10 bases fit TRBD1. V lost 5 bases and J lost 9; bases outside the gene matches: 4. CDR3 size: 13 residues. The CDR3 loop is CASSRTGGAIQYF. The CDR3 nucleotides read TGTGCCAGCAGTCGGACAGGGGGGGCCATTCAGTACTTC.

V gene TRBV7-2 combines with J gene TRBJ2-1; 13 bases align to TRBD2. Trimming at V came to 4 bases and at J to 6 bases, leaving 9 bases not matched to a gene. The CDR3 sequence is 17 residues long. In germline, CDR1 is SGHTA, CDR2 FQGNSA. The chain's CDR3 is CASSSGTSGRAPNEQFF. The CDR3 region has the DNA TGTGCCAGCAGCTCCGGAACTAGCGGGAGGGCTCCCAATGAGCAGTTCTTC.

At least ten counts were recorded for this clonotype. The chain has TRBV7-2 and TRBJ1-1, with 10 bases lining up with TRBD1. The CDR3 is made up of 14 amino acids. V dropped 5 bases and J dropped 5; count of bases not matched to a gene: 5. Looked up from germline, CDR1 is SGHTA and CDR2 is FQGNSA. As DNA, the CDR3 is TGTGCCAGCAGCACCGGACAGGGGGGAACTGAAGCTTTCTTT. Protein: CASSTGQGGTEAFF.

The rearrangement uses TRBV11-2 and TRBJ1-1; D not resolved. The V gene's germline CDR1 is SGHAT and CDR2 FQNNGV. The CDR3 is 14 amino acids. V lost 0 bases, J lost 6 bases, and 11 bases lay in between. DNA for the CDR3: TGTGCCAGCAGCTTAGAAGGGAGTATAGCTGAAGCTTTCTTT. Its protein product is CASSLEGSIAEAFF.

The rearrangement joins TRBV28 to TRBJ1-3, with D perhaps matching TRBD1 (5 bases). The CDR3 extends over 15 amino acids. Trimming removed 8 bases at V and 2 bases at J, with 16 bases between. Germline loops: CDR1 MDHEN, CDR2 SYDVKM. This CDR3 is CASGLGGPAGNTIYF. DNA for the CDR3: TGTGCCAGCGGCCTCGGGGGACCGGCTGGAAACACCATATATTTT. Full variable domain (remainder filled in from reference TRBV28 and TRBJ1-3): DVKVTQSSRYLVKRTGEKVFLECVQDMDHENMFWYRQDPGLGLRLIYFSYDVKMKEKGDIPEGYSVSREKKERFSLILESASTNQTSMYLCASGLGGPAGNTIYFGEGSWLTVV.

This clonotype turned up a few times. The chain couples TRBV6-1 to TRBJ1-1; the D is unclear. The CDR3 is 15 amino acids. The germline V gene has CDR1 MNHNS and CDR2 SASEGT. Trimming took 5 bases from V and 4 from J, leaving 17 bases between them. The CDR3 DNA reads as TGTGCCAGCAGTTACTCTCGGGTCGTGGGCACTGAAGCTTTCTTT. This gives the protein CASSYSRVVGTEAFF.

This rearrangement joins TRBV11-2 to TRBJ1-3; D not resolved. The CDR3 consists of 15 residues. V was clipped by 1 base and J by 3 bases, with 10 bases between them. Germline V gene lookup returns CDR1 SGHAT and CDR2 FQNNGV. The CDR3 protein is CASSLVRGNGNTIYF. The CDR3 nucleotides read TGTGCCAGCAGCTTAGTACGGGGTAATGGAAACACCATATATTTT.

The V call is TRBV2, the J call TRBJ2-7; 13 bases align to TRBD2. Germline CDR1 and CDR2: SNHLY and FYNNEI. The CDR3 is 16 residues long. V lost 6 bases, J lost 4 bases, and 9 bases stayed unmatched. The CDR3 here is CASSRTSGSPQYEQYF. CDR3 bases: TGTGCCAGCAGCCGGACTAGCGGGAGCCCTCAGTACGAGCAGTACTTC.

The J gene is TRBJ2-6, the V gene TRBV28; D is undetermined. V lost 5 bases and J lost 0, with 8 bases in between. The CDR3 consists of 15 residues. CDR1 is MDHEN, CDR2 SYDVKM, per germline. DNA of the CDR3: TGTGCCAGCAGTGTGCAGCTCTCTGGGGCCAACGTCCTGACTTTC. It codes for CASSVQLSGANVLTF.

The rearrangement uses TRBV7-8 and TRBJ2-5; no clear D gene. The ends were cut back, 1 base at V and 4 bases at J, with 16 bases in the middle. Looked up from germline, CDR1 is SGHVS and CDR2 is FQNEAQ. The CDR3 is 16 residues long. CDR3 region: CASSLVTAGQGETQYF. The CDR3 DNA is TGTGCCAGCAGCTTAGTAACGGCAGGCCAAGGAGAGACCCAGTACTTC.

This CDR3 is CASSYLDRGIGYTF. The DNA for the CDR3 is TGTGCCAGCAGTTACTTGGACAGGGGGATTGGCTACACCTTC. The V call is TRBV6-5, the J call TRBJ1-2, with 10 bases aligning to TRBD1. J lost 7 bases, V lost 1 base, and 3 bases had no gene match. The germline gives CDR1 MNHEY, CDR2 SVGAGI. The CDR3 extends over 14 amino acids.

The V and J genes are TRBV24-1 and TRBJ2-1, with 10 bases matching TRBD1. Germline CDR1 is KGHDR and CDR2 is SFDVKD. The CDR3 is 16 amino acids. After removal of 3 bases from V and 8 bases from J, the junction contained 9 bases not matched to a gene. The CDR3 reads CATSDPGQGSIYEQFF. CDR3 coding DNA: TGTGCCACCAGTGATCCGGGACAGGGGTCTATCTATGAGCAGTTCTTC.

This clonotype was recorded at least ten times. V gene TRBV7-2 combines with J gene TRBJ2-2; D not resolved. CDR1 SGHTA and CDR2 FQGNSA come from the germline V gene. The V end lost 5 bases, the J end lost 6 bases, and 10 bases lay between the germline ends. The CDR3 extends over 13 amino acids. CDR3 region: CASSPSWAGELFF. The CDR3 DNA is TGTGCCAGCAGCCCCAGTTGGGCCGGGGAGCTGTTTTTT.

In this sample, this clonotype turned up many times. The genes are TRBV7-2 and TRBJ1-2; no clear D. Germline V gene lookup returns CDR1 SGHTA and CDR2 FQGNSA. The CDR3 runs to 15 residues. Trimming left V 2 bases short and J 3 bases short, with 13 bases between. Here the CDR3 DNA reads TGTGCCAGCAGCTTATTCGGCTTAGGTGACTATGGCTACACCTTC. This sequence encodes CASSLFGLGDYGYTF.

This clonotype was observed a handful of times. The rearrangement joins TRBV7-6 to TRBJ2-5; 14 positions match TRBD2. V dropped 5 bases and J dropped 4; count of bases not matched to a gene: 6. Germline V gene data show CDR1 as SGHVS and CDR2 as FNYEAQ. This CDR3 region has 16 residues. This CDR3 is CASSEGTSGSVETQYF. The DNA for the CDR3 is TGTGCCAGCAGCGAGGGGACTAGCGGGAGTGTAGAGACCCAGTACTTC.

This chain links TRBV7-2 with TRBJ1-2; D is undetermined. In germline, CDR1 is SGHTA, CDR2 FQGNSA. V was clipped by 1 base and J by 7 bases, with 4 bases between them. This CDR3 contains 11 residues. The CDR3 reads CASSLDGGYTF. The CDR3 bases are TGTGCCAGCAGCTTAGATGGTGGCTACACCTTC. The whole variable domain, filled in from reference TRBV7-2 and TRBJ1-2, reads GAGVSQSPSNKVTEKGKDVELRCDPISGHTALYWYRQSLGQGLEFLIYFQGNSAPDKSGLPSDRFSAERTGGSVSTLTIQRTQQEDSAVYLCASSLDGGYTFGSGTRLTVV.

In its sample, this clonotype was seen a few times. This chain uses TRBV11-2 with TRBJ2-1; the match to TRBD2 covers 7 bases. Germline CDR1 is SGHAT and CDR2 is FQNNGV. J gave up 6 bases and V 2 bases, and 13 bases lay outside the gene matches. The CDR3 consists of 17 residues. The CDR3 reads CASSLSSAGDHFNEQFF. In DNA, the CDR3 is TGTGCCAGCAGCTTAAGTTCGGCGGGAGACCATTTCAATGAGCAGTTCTTC.

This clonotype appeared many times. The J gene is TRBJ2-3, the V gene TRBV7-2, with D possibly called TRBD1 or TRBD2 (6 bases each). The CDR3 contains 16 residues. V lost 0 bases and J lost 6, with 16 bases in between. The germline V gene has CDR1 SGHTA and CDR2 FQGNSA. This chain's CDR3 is CASSLARWVGGDTQYF. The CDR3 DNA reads TGTGCCAGCAGCTTAGCGCGTTGGGTAGGGGGGGATACGCAGTATTTT.

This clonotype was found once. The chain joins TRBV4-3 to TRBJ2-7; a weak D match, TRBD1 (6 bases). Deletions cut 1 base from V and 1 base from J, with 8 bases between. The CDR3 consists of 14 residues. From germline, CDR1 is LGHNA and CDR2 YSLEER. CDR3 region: CASSQVDRSYEQYV. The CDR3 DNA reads TGCGCCAGCAGCCAAGTTGACAGGTCCTACGAGCAGTACGTC.

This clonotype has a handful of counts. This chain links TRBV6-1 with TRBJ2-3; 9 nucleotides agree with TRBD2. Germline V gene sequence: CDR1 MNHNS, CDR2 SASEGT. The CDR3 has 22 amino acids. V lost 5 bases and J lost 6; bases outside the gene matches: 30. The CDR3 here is CASSSISRTGGGRALGADTQYF. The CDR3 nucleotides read TGTGCCAGCAGTTCGATCAGCCGGACAGGCGGCGGGAGGGCCCTAGGTGCGGATACGCAGTATTTT.